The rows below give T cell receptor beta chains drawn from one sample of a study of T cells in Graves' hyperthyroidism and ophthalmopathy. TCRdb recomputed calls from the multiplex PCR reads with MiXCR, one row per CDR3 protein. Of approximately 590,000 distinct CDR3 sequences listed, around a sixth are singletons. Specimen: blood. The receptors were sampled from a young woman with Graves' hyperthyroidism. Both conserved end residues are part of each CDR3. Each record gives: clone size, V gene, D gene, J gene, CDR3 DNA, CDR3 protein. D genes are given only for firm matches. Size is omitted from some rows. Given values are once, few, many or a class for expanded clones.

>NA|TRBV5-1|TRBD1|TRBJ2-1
TGCGCCAGCTTGTCTCGGACAGGTTCCTACAATGAGCAGTTCTTC
CASLSRTGSYNEQFF
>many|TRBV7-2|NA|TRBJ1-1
TGTGCCAGCAGCTTACCCCCGAAGCAGACGAACACTGAAGCTTTCTTT
CASSLPPKQTNTEAFF
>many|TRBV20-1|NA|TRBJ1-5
TGCAGTGCTAGCACCCAGCCGGATCAGCCCCAGCATTTT
CSASTQPDQPQHF
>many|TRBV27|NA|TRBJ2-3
TGTGCCAGCAGTTTTGGCCATACGCAGTATTTT
CASSFGHTQYF
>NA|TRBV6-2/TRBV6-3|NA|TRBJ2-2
TGTGCCAGCAGTCCCCAGGGTGGGCTGTTTTTT
CASSPQGGLFF
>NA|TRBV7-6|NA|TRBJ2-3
TGTGCCAGCAGCGTAGGGGGACTTCGCACAGATACGCAGTATTTT
CASSVGGLRTDTQYF
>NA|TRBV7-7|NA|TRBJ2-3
TGTGCTAGCAGCTTTAATCGAGCGAGTGATACGCAGTATTTT
CASSFNRASDTQYF
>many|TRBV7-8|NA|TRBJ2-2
TGTGCCAGCAGCCCCGAAACGCCTCCCGGCGGGGAGCTGTTTTTT
CASSPETPPGGELFF
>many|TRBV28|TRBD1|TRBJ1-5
TGTGCCAGCAGTCCAGGGGGGATTACGTATCAGCCCCAGCATTTT
CASSPGGITYQPQHF
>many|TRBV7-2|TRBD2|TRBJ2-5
TGTGCCAGCAGACAAACTAGCGGGAGTTTCGGGACCCAGTACTTC
CASRQTSGSFGTQYF
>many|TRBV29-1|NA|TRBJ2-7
TGCAGCGTAAGAGTTAGAGGGTACTACGAGCAGTACTTC
CSVRVRGYYEQYF
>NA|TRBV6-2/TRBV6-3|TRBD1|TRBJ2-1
TGTGCCAGCAGCGGCGGTGTGGGACAGGGGAGAAGTGAGCAGTTCTTC
CASSGGVGQGRSEQFF
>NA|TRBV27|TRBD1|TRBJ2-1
TGTGCCAGCAGTTCACTCAGGACCGGGACAGGGGGCTTGGATGAGCAGTTCTTC
CASSSLRTGTGGLDEQFF
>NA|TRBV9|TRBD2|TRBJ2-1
TGTGCCAGCAGCGCTCTTAGGACTAGCGGGACTTCTAATGAGCAGTTCTTC
CASSALRTSGTSNEQFF
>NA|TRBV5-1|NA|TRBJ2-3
TGCGCCAGCAGCGTAGGAGCGGGCACAGATACGCAGTATTTT
CASSVGAGTDTQYF
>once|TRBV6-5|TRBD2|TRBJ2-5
TGTGCCAGCAGTTACCGTGGGGACTACCCCTACCGAGAGACCCAGTACTTC
CASSYRGDYPYRETQYF